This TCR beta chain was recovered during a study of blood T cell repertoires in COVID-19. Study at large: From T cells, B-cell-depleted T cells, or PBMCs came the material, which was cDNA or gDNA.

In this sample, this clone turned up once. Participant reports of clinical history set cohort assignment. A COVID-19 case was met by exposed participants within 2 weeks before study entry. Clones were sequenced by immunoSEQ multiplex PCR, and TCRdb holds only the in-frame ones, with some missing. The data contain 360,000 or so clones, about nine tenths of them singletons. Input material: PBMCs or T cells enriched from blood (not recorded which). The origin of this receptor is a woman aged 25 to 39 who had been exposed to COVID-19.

The chain's CDR3 is CASSRTGTEAFF. The CDR3, as DNA: TGTGCCAGCAGTCGAACGGGGACTGAAGCTTTCTTT. The chain employs TRBV28 and TRBJ1-1; D unresolved. CDR1 is MDHEN and CDR2 is SYDVKM in the germline V gene. With 5 bases removed from V and 5 bases from J, the gap between germline ends came to 9 bases. CDR3 length: 12 residues. Based on the CDR3 plus reference TRBV28 and TRBJ1-1, the full variable domain is DVKVTQSSRYLVKRTGEKVFLECVQDMDHENMFWYRQDPGLGLRLIYFSYDVKMKEKGDIPEGYSVSREKKERFSLILESASTNQTSMYLCASSRTGTEAFFGQGTRLTVV.